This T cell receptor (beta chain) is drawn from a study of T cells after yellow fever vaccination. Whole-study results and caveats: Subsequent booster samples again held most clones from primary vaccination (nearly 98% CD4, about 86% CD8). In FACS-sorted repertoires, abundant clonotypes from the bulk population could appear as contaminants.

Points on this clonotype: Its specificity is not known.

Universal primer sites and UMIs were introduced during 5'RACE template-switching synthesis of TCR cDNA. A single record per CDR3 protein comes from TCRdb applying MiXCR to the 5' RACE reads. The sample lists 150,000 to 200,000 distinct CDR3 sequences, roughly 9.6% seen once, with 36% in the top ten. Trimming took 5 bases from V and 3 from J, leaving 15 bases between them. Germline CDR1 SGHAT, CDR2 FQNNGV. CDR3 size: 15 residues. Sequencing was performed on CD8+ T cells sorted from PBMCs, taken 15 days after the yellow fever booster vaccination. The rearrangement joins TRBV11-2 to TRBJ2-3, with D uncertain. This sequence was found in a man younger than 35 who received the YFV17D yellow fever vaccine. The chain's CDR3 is CASSQLPGSTDTQYF. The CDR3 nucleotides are TGTGCCAGCAGCCAACTCCCCGGTTCTACAGATACGCAGTATTTT.